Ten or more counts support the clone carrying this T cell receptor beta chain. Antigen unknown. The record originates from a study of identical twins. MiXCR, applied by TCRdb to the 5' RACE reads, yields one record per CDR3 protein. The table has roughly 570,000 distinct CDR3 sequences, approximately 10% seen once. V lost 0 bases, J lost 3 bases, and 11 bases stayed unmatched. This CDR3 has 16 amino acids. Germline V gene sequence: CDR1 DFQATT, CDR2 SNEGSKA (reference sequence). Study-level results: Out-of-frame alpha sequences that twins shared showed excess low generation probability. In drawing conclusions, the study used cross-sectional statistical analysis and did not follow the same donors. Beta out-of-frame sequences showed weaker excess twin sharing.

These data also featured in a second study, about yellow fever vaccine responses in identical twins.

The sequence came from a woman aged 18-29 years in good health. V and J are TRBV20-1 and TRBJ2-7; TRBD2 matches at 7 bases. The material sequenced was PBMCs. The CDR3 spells CSARDFSGGTIYEQYF. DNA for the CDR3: TGCAGTGCTAGAGACTTTTCGGGAGGAACGATCTACGAGCAGTACTTC.